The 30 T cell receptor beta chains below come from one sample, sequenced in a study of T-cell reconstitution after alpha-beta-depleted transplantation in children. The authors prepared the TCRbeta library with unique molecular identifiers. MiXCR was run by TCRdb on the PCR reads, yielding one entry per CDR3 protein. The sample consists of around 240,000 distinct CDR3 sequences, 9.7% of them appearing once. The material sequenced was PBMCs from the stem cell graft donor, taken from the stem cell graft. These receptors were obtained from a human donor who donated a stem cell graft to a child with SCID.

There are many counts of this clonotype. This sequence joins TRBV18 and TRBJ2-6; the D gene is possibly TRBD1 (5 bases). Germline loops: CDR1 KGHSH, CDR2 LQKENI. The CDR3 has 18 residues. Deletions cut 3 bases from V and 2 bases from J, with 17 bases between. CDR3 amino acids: CASSPVVFQGAGANVLTF. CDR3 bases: TGTGCCAGCTCACCCGTCGTATTTCAGGGCGCTGGGGCCAACGTCCTGACTTTC. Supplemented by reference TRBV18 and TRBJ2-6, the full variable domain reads NAGVMQNPRHLVRRRGQEARLRCSPMKGHSHVYWYRQLPEEGLKFMVYLQKENIIDESGMPKERFSAEFPKEGPSILRIQQVVRGDSAAYFCASSPVVFQGAGANVLTFGAGSRLTVL.

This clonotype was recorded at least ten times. In DNA, the CDR3 is TGTGCCAGCAGCCTGGGACTCGCCTATGGCTACACCTTC. Translating gives CASSLGLAYGYTF. V is TRBV3-1 and J is TRBJ1-2, with D perhaps TRBD1 (5 bases). Germline V gives CDR1 LGHDT, CDR2 YNNKEL (reference sequence). The V gene lost 4 bases and the J gene lost 4 bases, with 10 bases spanning the gap. The CDR3 extends over 13 amino acids.

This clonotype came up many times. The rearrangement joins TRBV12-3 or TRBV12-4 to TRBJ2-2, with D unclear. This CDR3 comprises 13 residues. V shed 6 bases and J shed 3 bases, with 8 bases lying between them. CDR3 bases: TGTGCCAGCAGCCCCCCTGACACCGGGGAGCTGTTTTTT. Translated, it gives CASSPPDTGELFF.

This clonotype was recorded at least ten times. The CDR3 sequence is CASSVEEGNTIYF. The CDR3 DNA sequence: TGCGCCAGCAGCGTGGAGGAGGGAAACACCATATATTTT. The gene calls are TRBV5-1 and TRBJ1-3; D not resolved. This CDR3 has 13 residues. CDR1 is SGHRS, CDR2 YFSETQ, per germline. Deletions cut 4 bases from V and 4 bases from J, with 9 bases between.

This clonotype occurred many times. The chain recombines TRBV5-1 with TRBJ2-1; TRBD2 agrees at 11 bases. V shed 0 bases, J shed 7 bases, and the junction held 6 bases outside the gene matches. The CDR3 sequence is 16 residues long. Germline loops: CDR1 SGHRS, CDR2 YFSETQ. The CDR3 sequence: CASSLASSGGQNEQFF. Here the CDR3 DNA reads TGCGCCAGCAGCTTGGCCTCTAGCGGGGGGCAAAATGAGCAGTTCTTC.

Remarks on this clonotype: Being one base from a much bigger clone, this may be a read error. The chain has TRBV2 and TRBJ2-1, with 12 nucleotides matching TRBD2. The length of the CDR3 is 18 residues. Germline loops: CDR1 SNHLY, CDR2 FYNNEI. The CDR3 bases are TGTGCCAGCAGTTCCGGGACTAGCGGGCGCCTTACCTACAATGAGCACTTCTTC. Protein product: CASSSGTSGRLTYNEHFF.

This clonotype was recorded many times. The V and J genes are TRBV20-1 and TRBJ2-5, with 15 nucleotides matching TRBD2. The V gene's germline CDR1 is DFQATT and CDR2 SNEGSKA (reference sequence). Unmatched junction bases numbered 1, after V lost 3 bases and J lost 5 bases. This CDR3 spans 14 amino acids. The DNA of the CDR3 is TGCAGTGCTAGTGGGACTAGCGGGGGGGAGACCCAGTACTTC. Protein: CSASGTSGGETQYF.

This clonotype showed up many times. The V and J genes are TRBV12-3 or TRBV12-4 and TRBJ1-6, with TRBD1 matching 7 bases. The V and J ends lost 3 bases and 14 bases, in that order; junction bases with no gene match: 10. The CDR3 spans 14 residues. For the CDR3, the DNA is TGTGCCAGCAGTTTGGGACAGCTCAGAGGGGCCCTCCACTTT. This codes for CASSLGQLRGALHF.

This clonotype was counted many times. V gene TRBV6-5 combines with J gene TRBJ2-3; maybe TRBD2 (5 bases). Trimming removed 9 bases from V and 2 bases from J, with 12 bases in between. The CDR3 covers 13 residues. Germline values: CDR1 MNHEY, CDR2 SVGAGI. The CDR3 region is CARVGGPTDTQYF. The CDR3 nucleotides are TGTGCCAGGGTTGGCGGGCCCACAGATACGCAGTATTTT.

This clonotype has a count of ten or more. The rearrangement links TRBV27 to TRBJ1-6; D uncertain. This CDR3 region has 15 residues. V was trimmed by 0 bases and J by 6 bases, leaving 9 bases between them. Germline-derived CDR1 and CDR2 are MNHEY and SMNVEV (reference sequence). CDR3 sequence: CASSLSPGVNSPLHF. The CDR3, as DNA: TGTGCCAGCAGTTTATCGCCGGGTGTTAATTCACCCCTCCACTTT.

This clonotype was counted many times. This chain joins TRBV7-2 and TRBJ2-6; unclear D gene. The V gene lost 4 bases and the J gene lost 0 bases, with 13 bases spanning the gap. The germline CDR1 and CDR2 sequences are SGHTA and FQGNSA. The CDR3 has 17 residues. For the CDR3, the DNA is TGTGCCAGCAGCTACGGGTCTATTTCCTCTGGGGCCAACGTCCTGACTTTC. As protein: CASSYGSISSGANVLTF.

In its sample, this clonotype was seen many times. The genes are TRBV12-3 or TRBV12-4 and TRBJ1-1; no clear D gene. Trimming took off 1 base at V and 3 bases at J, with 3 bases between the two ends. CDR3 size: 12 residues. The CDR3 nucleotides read TGTGCCAGCAGTTTAGTATACACTGAAGCTTTCTTT. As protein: CASSLVYTEAFF.

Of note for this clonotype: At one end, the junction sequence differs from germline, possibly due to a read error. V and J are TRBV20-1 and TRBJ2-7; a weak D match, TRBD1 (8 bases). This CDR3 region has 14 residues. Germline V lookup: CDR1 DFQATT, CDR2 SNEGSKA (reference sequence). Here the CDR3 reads CGARDRGGTYEQYF. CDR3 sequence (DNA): TGCGGTGCTAGAGACAGGGGAGGGACCTACGAGCAGTACTTC.

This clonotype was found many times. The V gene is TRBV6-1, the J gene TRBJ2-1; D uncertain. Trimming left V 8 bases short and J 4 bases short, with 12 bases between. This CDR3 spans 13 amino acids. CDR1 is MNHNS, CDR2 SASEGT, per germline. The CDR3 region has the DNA TGTGCCAGCCCTCCCCCGGGTTACAATGAGCAGTTCTTC. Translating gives CASPPPGYNEQFF.

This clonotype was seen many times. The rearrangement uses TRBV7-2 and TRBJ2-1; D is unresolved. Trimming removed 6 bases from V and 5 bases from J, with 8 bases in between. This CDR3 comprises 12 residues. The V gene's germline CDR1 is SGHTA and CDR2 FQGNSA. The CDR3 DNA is TGTGCCAGCAGTTACCTTCACAATGAGCAGTTCTTC. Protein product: CASSYLHNEQFF.

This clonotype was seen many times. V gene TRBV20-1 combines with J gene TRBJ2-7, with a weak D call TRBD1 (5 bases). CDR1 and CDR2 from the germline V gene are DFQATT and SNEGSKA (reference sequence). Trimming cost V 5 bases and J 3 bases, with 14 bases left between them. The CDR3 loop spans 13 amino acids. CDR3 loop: CSALILTDYEQYF. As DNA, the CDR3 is TGCAGTGCTCTCATATTGACAGACTACGAGCAGTACTTC.

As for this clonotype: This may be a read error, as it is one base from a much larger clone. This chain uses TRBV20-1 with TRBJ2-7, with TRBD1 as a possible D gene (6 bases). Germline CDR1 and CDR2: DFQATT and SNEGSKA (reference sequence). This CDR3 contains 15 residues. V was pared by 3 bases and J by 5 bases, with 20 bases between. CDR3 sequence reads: CSASPLNRELDEQYF. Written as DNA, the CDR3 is TGCAGTGCTAGCCCCCTAAACAGGGAGTTAGACGAGCAGTACTTC.

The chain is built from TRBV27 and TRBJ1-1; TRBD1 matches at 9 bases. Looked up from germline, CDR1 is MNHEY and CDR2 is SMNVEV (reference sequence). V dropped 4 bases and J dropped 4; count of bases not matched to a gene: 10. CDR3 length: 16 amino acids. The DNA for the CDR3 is TGTGCCAGCAGTTCGGACAGGGGCCGAGGGAGCACTGAAGCTTTCTTT. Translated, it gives CASSSDRGRGSTEAFF.

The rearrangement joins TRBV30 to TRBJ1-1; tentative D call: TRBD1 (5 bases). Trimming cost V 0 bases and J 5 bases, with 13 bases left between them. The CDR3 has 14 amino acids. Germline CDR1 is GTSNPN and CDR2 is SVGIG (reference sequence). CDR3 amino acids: CAWSVEGWVTEAFF. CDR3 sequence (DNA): TGTGCCTGGAGTGTCGAGGGGTGGGTTACTGAAGCTTTCTTT.

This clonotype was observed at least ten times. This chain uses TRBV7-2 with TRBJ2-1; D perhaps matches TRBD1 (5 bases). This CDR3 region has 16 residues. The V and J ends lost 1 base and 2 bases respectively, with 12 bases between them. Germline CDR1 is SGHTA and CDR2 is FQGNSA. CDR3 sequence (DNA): TGTGCCAGCAGCTTAGAATCAGGGAAGGCCTACAATGAGCAGTTCTTC. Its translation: CASSLESGKAYNEQFF.

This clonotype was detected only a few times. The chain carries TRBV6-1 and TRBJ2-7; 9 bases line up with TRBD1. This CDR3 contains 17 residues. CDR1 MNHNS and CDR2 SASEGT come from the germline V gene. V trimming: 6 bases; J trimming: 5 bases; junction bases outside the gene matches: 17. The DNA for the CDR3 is TGTGCCAGCAGCTCCTTCTCGTTGGACAGGGGTATCCACGAGCAGTACTTC. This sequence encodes CASSSFSLDRGIHEQYF.

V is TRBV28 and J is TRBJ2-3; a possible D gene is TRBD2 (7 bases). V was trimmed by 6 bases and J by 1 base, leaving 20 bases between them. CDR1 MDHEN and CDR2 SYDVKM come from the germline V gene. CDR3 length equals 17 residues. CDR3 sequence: CASSRGGGRARTDTQYF. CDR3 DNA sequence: TGTGCCAGCAGCCGTGGGGGGGGGCGAGCCCGCACAGATACGCAGTATTTT.

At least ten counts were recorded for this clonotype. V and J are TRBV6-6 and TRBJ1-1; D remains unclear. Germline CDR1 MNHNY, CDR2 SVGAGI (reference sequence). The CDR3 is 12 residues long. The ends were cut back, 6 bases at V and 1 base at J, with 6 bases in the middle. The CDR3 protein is CASRPGNTEAFF. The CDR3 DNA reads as TGTGCCAGCAGACCAGGGAACACTGAAGCTTTCTTT.

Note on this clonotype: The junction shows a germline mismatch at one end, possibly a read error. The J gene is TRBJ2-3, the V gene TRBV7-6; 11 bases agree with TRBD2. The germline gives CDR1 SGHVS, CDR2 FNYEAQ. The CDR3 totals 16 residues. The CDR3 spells CASSQNSGGAADAQYF. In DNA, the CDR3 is TGTGCCAGCAGCCAAAATAGCGGGGGGGCGGCAGATGCGCAGTATTTT.

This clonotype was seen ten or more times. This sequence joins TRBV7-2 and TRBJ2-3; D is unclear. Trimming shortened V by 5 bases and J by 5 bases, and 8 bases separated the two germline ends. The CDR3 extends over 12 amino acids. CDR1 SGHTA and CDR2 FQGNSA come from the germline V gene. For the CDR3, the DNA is TGTGCCAGCAGCCCTTGGCTAGATACGCAGTATTTT. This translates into CASSPWLDTQYF.

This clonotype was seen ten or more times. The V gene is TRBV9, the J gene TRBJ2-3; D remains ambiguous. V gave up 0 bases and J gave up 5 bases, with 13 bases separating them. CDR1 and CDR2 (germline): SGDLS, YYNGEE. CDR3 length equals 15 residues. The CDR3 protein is CASSVADPTRDTQYF. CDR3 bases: TGTGCCAGCAGCGTAGCGGACCCCACGAGAGATACGCAGTATTTT. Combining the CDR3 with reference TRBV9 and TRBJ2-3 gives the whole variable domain DSGVTQTPKHLITATGQRVTLRCSPRSGDLSVYWYQQSLDQGLQFLIQYYNGEERAKGNILERFSAQQFPDLHSELNLSSLELGDSALYFCASSVADPTRDTQYFGPGTRLTVL.

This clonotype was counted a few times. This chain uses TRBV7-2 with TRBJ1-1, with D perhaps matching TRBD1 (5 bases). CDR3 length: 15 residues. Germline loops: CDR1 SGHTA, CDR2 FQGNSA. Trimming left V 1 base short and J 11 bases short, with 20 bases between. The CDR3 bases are TGTGCCAGCAGCTTAGTCGGAGGGGACGCCTCAATGGCTTTCTTT. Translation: CASSLVGGDASMAFF.

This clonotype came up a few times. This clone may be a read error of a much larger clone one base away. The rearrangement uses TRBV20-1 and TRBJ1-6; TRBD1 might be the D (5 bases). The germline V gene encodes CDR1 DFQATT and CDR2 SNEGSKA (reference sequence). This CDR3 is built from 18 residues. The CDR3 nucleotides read TGCTGTGCTAGACCGGGACTCCCTGCGACCTCCTGTAATTCACCCCTCCACTTT. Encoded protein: CCARPGLPATSCNSPLHF.

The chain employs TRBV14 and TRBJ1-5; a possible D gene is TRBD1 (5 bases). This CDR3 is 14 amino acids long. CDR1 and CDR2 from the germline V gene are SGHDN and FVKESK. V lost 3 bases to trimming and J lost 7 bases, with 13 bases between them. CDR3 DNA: TGTGCCAGCAGCCAGGGGGGGGTATACCAGCCCCAGCATTTT. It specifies CASSQGGVYQPQHF.

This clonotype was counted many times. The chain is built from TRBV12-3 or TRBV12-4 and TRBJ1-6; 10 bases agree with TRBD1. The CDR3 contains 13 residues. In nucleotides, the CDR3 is TGTGCATCCCGGACAGGGGGTAATTCACCCCTCCACTTT. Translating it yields CASRTGGNSPLHF.